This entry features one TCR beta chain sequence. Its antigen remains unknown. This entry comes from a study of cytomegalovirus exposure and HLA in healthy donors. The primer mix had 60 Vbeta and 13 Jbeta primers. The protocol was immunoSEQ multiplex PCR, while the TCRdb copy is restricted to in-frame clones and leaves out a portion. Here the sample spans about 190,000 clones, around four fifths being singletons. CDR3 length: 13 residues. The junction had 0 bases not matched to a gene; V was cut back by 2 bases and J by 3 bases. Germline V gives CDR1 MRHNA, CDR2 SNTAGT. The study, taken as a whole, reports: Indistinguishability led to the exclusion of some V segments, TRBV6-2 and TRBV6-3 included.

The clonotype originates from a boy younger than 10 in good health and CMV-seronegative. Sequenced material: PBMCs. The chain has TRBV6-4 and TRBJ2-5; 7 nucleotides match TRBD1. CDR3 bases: TGTGCCAGCAGTGACACAGGGGAAGAGACCCAGTACTTC. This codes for CASSDTGEETQYF.